The text below deals with one TCR beta chain. The ends lost 5 bases at V and 4 bases at J; junction bases unmatched: 10. This CDR3 comprises 15 residues. Germline values: CDR1 SGHAT, CDR2 FQNNGV. These data originate in a study of blood T cell repertoires in COVID-19. The data were produced by immunoSEQ multiplex PCR, yet TCRdb's version contains in-frame clones alone and is incomplete. This sample has approximately 340,000 clones, with roughly 86% found just once. The receptor comes from a man younger than 40 with COVID-19, enrolled during active disease. The chain uses TRBV11-2 and TRBJ1-2, with 7 bases fitting TRBD1. Sequenced material: peripheral blood. This CDR3 is CASSLIRTGGYGYTF. In nucleotides, the CDR3 is TGTGCCAGCAGCCTAATAAGGACAGGCGGCTATGGCTACACCTTC.